This TCR beta chain appears in the sequencing data of a study of early T cells in non-severe SARS-CoV-2 infection. For the study at large: Investigators sequenced bulk RNA drawn from unsorted whole blood, and chains remained unpaired.

Unique molecular identifiers were attached to individual cDNA molecules. TCRdb passed the 5' RACE reads through MiXCR, listing each CDR3 protein once. The sample yields about 58,000 distinct CDR3 sequences, 12% seen once. The V gene's germline CDR1 is DFQATT and CDR2 SNEGSKA (reference sequence). V shed 6 bases and J 8 bases; nucleotides not matched to a gene: 5. There are 11 residues in the CDR3. The V and J genes are TRBV20-1 and TRBJ1-1, with 8 bases that match TRBD1. This receptor was identified in an adult who was a healthcare worker with PCR-confirmed SARS-CoV-2 infection or an uninfected control (not recorded which). The specimen was whole blood. The CDR3 nucleotides are TGCAGTGCCGCAGGGGGCATCGAAGCTTTCTTT. As protein: CSAAGGIEAFF.